This TCR beta chain is from a study of T cell responses to AZD1222 COVID-19 vaccine. TCRdb's table, derived via immunoSEQ multiplex PCR, lists solely in-frame clones and lacks some. The sample has roughly 43,000 clones; about four fifths are singletons. Trimming shortened V by 0 bases and J by 2 bases, and 14 bases separated the two germline ends. CDR1 and CDR2 from the germline V gene are SGHAT and FQNNGV. CDR3 length equals 18 residues. General observations from the study: Repertoire collection took place solely once the T cell response had peaked. Of the AZD1222 recipients, only five to seven were seropositive at baseline. Clonal diversity may have been underestimated, and the donors were mostly white British, with more females than males. After two AZD1222 doses, spike-specific TCR breadth and depth rose versus day 0.

In the case of this clone: Its antigen remains unknown.

The chain joins TRBV11-2 to TRBJ1-6; D not resolved. This receptor was taken from an adult who received the MenACWY meningococcal vaccine as a control. Sample: peripheral blood, taken 28 days after the second dose of the MenACWY control vaccine. The CDR3 loop reads CASSLDRVPGPYNSPLHF. The CDR3 nucleotides are TGTGCCAGCAGCTTAGATCGAGTGCCGGGCCCCTATAATTCACCCCTCCACTTT.